Listed here are 7 T cell receptor beta chains from one sample, sequenced in a study of shared clonotypes between healthy human individuals. Profiled with immunoSEQ multiplex PCR; TCRdb holds only in-frame clones, not every one. The sample holds roughly 2,000,000 clones, around 95% seen once. Terminally differentiated effector memory CD45RA+ cells were left out of the naive CD8 fraction, which was CD45RO-negative and positively selected for CCR7. Sequenced input: naive CD8+ T cells from PBMCs. The receptors come from a man aged 18 to 30 in good health. Some clones in this sample may be carry-over from other donors' samples.

The J gene is TRBJ2-3, the V gene TRBV28; no reliable D call. The V end was cut by 8 bases, the J end by 2 bases, with 11 bases between. The germline V gene has CDR1 MDHEN and CDR2 SYDVKM. The CDR3 runs to 13 residues. The CDR3 region has the DNA TGTGCCAGCGGTGGACCCAACACAGATACGCAGTATTTT. Translating it yields CASGGPNTDTQYF.

The rearrangement uses TRBV7-3 and TRBJ2-5; the match to TRBD2 covers 7 bases. Trimming removed 6 bases from V and 2 bases from J; junction bases left unmatched: 6. There are 14 residues in the CDR3. CDR1 is SGHTA, CDR2 FQGTGA, per germline. The CDR3 here is CASSRAGAQETQYF. DNA of the CDR3: TGTGCCAGCAGTAGGGCGGGAGCACAAGAGACCCAGTACTTC.

This chain joins TRBV27 and TRBJ1-2; perhaps TRBD1 as D (6 bases). This CDR3 region has 12 residues. Trimming stripped 6 bases from V and 7 bases from J, with 12 bases between. Per germline, CDR1 MNHEY and CDR2 SMNVEV (reference sequence). This chain's CDR3 is CASSGGASGYTF. In nucleotides, the CDR3 is TGTGCCAGCAGCGGGGGCGCAAGTGGCTACACCTTC.

J is TRBJ2-2 and V is TRBV4-3; TRBD1 aligns across 7 bases. V lost 6 bases, J lost 4 bases, and 8 bases stayed unmatched. In germline, CDR1 is LGHNA, CDR2 YSLEER. The CDR3 is 15 residues long. In DNA, the CDR3 is TGCGCCAGCAGTCAGACAGGGCCTCGCACCGGGGAGCTGTTTTTT. Its protein is CASSQTGPRTGELFF.

The genes are TRBV2 and TRBJ1-4; D is ambiguous. V was pared by 3 bases and J by 5 bases, with 7 bases between. In germline, CDR1 is SNHLY, CDR2 FYNNEI. This CDR3 is 13 amino acids long. Here the CDR3 reads CASSERANEKLFF. For the CDR3, the DNA is TGTGCCAGCAGTGAGAGGGCGAATGAAAAACTGTTTTTT.

This chain connects TRBV7-2 to TRBJ1-1, with D possibly TRBD1 on 5 matching bases. Germline CDR1 reads SGHTA; CDR2 reads FQGNSA. Between the trimmed V and J ends, which lost 10 bases and 3 bases, there was a span of 21 bases. The length of the CDR3 is 15 residues. The DNA for the CDR3 is TGTGCCATCTCCCAAGGGGCGGATGTTTACACTGAAGCTTTCTTT. Translation gives CAISQGADVYTEAFF.

This rearrangement joins TRBV28 to TRBJ2-1; 7 bases are shared with TRBD2. Germline CDR1 is MDHEN and CDR2 is SYDVKM. Trimming at V came to 3 bases and at J to 8 bases, leaving 7 bases not matched to a gene. CDR3 length equals 14 residues. CDR3 sequence (DNA): TGTGCCAGCAGTTTGGCGTGGGAGGGCTATGAGCAGTTCTTC. Residues: CASSLAWEGYEQFF. The variable domain in full, with the rest retrieved from reference TRBV28 and TRBJ2-1, is DVKVTQSSRYLVKRTGEKVFLECVQDMDHENMFWYRQDPGLGLRLIYFSYDVKMKEKGDIPEGYSVSREKKERFSLILESASTNQTSMYLCASSLAWEGYEQFFGPGTRLTVL.